These 30 T cell receptor beta chains share one sample of origin, sequenced in a study of T cell responses to AZD1222 COVID-19 vaccine. The table came from immunoSEQ multiplex PCR; TCRdb's copy has only in-frame clones and leaves some out. Of 150,000 or so clones listed, about nine tenths are singletons. Here the sequenced sample was peripheral blood, taken on day 0 of AZD1222 vaccination. The receptors originated from an adult in good health.

The chain recombines TRBV5-1 with TRBJ1-1; D is undetermined. From germline, CDR1 is SGHRS and CDR2 YFSETQ. CDR3 length: 14 residues. V lost 1 base to trimming and J lost 5 bases, with 12 bases between them. The CDR3 DNA follows: TGCGCCAGCAGCTTGTGGACGGTGGATACTGAAGCTTTCTTT. This encodes CASSLWTVDTEAFF.

The chain couples TRBV7-2 to TRBJ2-1; the match to TRBD2 covers 9 bases. The germline CDR1 and CDR2 sequences are SGHTA and FQGNSA. The CDR3 covers 18 residues. J gave up 0 bases and V 4 bases, and 10 bases lay outside the gene matches. The CDR3 nucleotides are TGTGCCAGCAGCTCTCCCCTACTTAGCGGGAGCTCCTACAATGAGCAGTTCTTC. This encodes CASSSPLLSGSSYNEQFF.

The chain employs TRBV6-2 or TRBV6-3 and TRBJ2-1; no clear D gene. Per the germline V gene, CDR1 is MNHEY and CDR2 is SVGEGT. With 6 bases removed from V and 10 bases from J, the gap between germline ends came to 16 bases. CDR3 size: 13 residues. The CDR3 DNA is TGTGCCAGCAGCCGAGACTTGGATGGAGAGCAGTTCTTC. Residues: CASSRDLDGEQFF.

The chain uses TRBV6-5 and TRBJ1-5; D ambiguous. The V gene's germline CDR1 is MNHEY and CDR2 SVGAGI. The germline V and J ends were trimmed by 8 bases and 6 bases, with 8 bases remaining between them. CDR3 size: 11 residues. In nucleotides, the CDR3 is TGTGCCAGCGGGCGGATTCAGCCCCAGCATTTT. The encoded protein is CASGRIQPQHF.

This clone is a singleton in its sample. This chain uses TRBV30 with TRBJ1-6; D is ambiguous. Germline loops: CDR1 GTSNPN, CDR2 SVGIG (reference sequence). The CDR3 totals 13 residues. V dropped 0 bases and J dropped 10 bases, with 10 bases sitting between them. The CDR3 spells CAWSVTTASPLHF. The CDR3, as DNA: TGTGCCTGGAGTGTAACAACGGCATCACCCCTCCACTTT. Together with reference TRBV30 and TRBJ1-6, the CDR3 gives the full variable domain: SQTIHQWPATLVQPVGSPLSLECTVEGTSNPNLYWYRQAAGRGLQLLFYSVGIGQISSEVPQNLSASRPQDRQFILSSKKLLLSDSGFYLCAWSVTTASPLHFGNGTRLTVT.

The chain joins TRBV15 to TRBJ2-5; perhaps TRBD2 as D (5 bases). In germline, CDR1 is LNHNV, CDR2 YYDKDF (reference sequence). Between the trimmed V and J ends, which lost 0 bases and 3 bases, there was a span of 11 bases. The CDR3 loop spans 15 amino acids. The CDR3 bases are TGTGCCACCAGCAGAGACGGGCCCGGGGAAGAGACCCAGTACTTC. Amino acid sequence: CATSRDGPGEETQYF.

J is TRBJ2-4 and V is TRBV19; perhaps D is TRBD1 or TRBD2 (5 bases each). The length of the CDR3 is 14 residues. Germline lookup yields CDR1 LNHDA and CDR2 SQIVND (reference sequence). V shed 3 bases and J shed 3 bases, with 9 bases lying between them. Here the CDR3 DNA reads TGTGCCAGTAGTATGGGGGATGTCAAAAACATTCAGTACTTC. This encodes CASSMGDVKNIQYF.

This clone appeared a single time. J is TRBJ1-5 and V is TRBV19; no clear D. This CDR3 is built from 13 residues. Per germline, CDR1 LNHDA and CDR2 SQIVND (reference sequence). V dropped 3 bases and J dropped 7 bases, with 10 bases sitting between them. DNA of the CDR3: TGTGCCAGTAGTATGGAGAGGGTCCAGCCCCAGCATTTT. It is translated as CASSMERVQPQHF.

The rearrangement links TRBV4-3 to TRBJ1-3; D is undetermined. With 0 bases removed from V and 0 bases from J, the gap between germline ends came to 12 bases. The CDR3 extends over 17 amino acids. CDR1 and CDR2 from the germline V gene are LGHNA and YSLEER. CDR3 DNA sequence: TGCGCCAGCAGCCAAGATAGTGTGGAGTACTCTGGAAACACCATATATTTT. This encodes CASSQDSVEYSGNTIYF.

V and J are TRBV19 and TRBJ2-6; 7 nucleotides match TRBD1. In germline, CDR1 is LNHDA, CDR2 SQIVND (reference sequence). The CDR3 is 15 residues long. V lost 4 bases to trimming and J lost 4 bases; unmatched junction nucleotides: 4. The CDR3 DNA sequence: TGTGCCAGTAGTAAGACAGGGACCGGGGCCAACGTCCTGACTTTC. Protein product: CASSKTGTGANVLTF.

V and J are TRBV18 and TRBJ1-1, with 7 bases that match TRBD1. Unmatched junction bases numbered 5, after V lost 4 bases and J lost 3 bases. From germline, CDR1 is KGHSH and CDR2 LQKENI. The CDR3 loop spans 14 amino acids. This CDR3 reads CASSQGAGDTEAFF. The CDR3 nucleotides read TGTGCCAGCTCACAGGGGGCGGGGGACACTGAAGCTTTCTTT.

The V call is TRBV5-4, the J call TRBJ2-2, with 7 bases aligning to TRBD1. CDR1 and CDR2 (germline): SGHNT, YYREEE (reference sequence). CDR3 length: 16 amino acids. V was pared by 6 bases and J by 0 bases, with 8 bases of the junction left unmatched. In DNA, the CDR3 is TGTGCCAGCACCCCCCGGGACAGATCGAACACCGGGGAGCTGTTTTTT. As protein: CASTPRDRSNTGELFF.

The V and J genes are TRBV7-2 and TRBJ2-1; 12 bases match TRBD2. J lost 8 bases, V lost 6 bases, and 11 bases had no gene match. The CDR3 is 16 amino acids. CDR1 is SGHTA, CDR2 FQGNSA, per germline. CDR3 residues: CASRQAGTSGRDEQFF. The CDR3 DNA reads as TGTGCCAGCAGGCAAGCCGGGACTAGCGGGCGGGATGAGCAGTTCTTC.

This clone has just a few counts. J is TRBJ1-1 and V is TRBV7-9; D ambiguous. Germline CDR1 is SEHNR and CDR2 is FQNEAQ (reference sequence). Trimming shortened V by 1 base and J by 7 bases, and 7 bases separated the two germline ends. The length of the CDR3 is 12 residues. CDR3 residues: CASSLVYREAFF. The CDR3 DNA is TGTGCCAGCAGCTTAGTTTACCGTGAAGCTTTCTTT.

V is TRBV3-1 (or the pseudogene TRBV3-2) and J is TRBJ1-1; 8 bases match TRBD1. The CDR3 length is 13 residues. Germline V CDR1 and CDR2: LGHDT, YNNKEL (reference sequence). V lost 0 bases and J lost 9; bases outside the gene matches: 3. CDR3 coding DNA: TGTGCCAGCAGCCAAGATCAGGGGGCTAAAGCTTTCTTT. Its translation: CASSQDQGAKAFF.

The chain has TRBV6-4 and TRBJ2-3; TRBD2 aligns across 8 bases. The CDR3 contains 15 residues. Germline V lookup: CDR1 MRHNA, CDR2 SNTAGT. V gave up 1 base and J gave up 3 bases; unmatched junction bases: 3. Written as DNA, the CDR3 is TGTGCCAGCAGTGACTGGAGCGGGGGAACAGATACGCAGTATTTT. Amino acids: CASSDWSGGTDTQYF.

The chain employs TRBV4-3 and TRBJ1-3, with D perhaps TRBD1 (6 bases). V gave up 1 base and J gave up 4 bases, with 14 bases separating them. The CDR3 is 16 residues long. Germline CDR1 is LGHNA and CDR2 is YSLEER. DNA for the CDR3: TGCGCCAGCAGCCAAGGAGCAGGGGTGGGAGGAAACACCATATATTTT. Translation gives CASSQGAGVGGNTIYF.

The gene calls are TRBV6-2 or TRBV6-3 and TRBJ1-6, with TRBD1 matching over 8 bases. This CDR3 has 16 residues. Germline-derived CDR1 and CDR2 are MNHEY and SVGEGT. With 0 bases clipped from V and 8 bases from J, the junction kept 6 bases outside the gene matches. In DNA, the CDR3 is TGTGCCAGCAGTTACTCTGGAGGACAGGGCTATTCACCCCTCCACTTT. It translates to CASSYSGGQGYSPLHF.

The V and J genes are TRBV19 and TRBJ2-7, with 9 nucleotides matching TRBD1. The CDR3 consists of 14 residues. The V and J ends lost 3 bases and 1 base, in that order; junction bases with no gene match: 1. Germline values: CDR1 LNHDA, CDR2 SQIVND (reference sequence). The CDR3 DNA follows: TGTGCCAGTAGTATCGGGACAGGGTCCTACGAGCAGTACTTC. This encodes CASSIGTGSYEQYF.

V and J are TRBV7-2 and TRBJ1-2; TRBD1 matches at 7 bases. The V segment lost 2 bases and the J segment 8 bases; nucleotides outside the gene matches: 5. This CDR3 comprises 13 residues. Germline values: CDR1 SGHTA, CDR2 FQGNSA. CDR3 sequence (DNA): TGTGCCAGCAGCTTACCCCCAGGGGGAGGCTACACCTTC. Its translation: CASSLPPGGGYTF.

The rearrangement links TRBV7-3 to TRBJ1-1; D gene unclear. This CDR3 is built from 16 residues. Germline values: CDR1 SGHTA, CDR2 FQGTGA. Trimming removed 1 base at V and 1 base at J, with 13 bases between. The CDR3 here is CASSLITRAANTEAFF. The CDR3 DNA reads TGTGCCAGCAGCTTAATTACTAGGGCCGCGAACACTGAAGCTTTCTTT.

This clone was picked up one time. The sample has other DNA sequences that encode this CDR3 too. This chain uses TRBV27 with TRBJ1-2, with D hard to call. Germline lookup yields CDR1 MNHEY and CDR2 SMNVEV (reference sequence). V lost 0 bases, J lost 2 bases, and 7 bases lay in between. The CDR3 totals 14 residues. CDR3: CASSLSKGNYGYTF. The CDR3 region has the DNA TGTGCCAGCAGTTTATCGAAAGGGAACTATGGCTACACCTTC.

The chain is built from TRBV11-2 and TRBJ2-7; either TRBD1 or TRBD2 may fit D (5 bases each). The V gene's germline CDR1 is SGHAT and CDR2 FQNNGV. V lost 5 bases, J lost 2 bases, and 13 bases lay in between. The CDR3 spans 14 residues. For the CDR3, the DNA is TGTGCCAGCAGCCGAGGGGTGAGCCCCTACGAGCAGTACTTC. Encoded protein: CASSRGVSPYEQYF.

This chain uses TRBV6-4 with TRBJ2-1; D not resolved. This CDR3 has 13 residues. V was trimmed by 0 bases and J by 9 bases, leaving 9 bases between them. CDR1 MRHNA and CDR2 SNTAGT come from the germline V gene. For the CDR3, the DNA is TGTGCCAGCAGTGACTCGCCCGAAACTGAGCAGTTCTTC. The encoded protein is CASSDSPETEQFF.

This clone is a singleton in its sample. The CDR3 is CASSQTRESRETQYF. DNA for the CDR3: TGCGCCAGCAGCCAAACGCGGGAGTCCCGGGAGACCCAGTACTTC. V and J are TRBV4-1 and TRBJ2-5, with 7 positions matching TRBD2. CDR3 size: 15 residues. Germline V gene sequence: CDR1 MGHRA, CDR2 YSYEKL. The V segment lost 2 bases and the J segment 5 bases; nucleotides outside the gene matches: 8.

The chain carries TRBV11-3 and TRBJ1-2; TRBD1 matches at 7 bases. Germline loops: CDR1 SGHNT, CDR2 YENEEA. Trimming cost V 1 base and J 3 bases; bases outside gene matches: 2. This CDR3 comprises 14 residues. The CDR3 nucleotides are TGTGCCAGCAGCTTAGGGGGACAGTACTATGGCTACACCTTC. It translates to CASSLGGQYYGYTF.

V is TRBV7-3 and J is TRBJ1-1; D is unclear. Germline CDR1 and CDR2: SGHTA and FQGTGA. Trimming shortened V by 1 base and J by 3 bases, and 6 bases separated the two germline ends. This CDR3 has 13 residues. CDR3 residues: CASSLKGDTEAFF. CDR3 sequence (DNA): TGTGCCAGCAGCTTAAAAGGAGACACTGAAGCTTTCTTT.

The J gene is TRBJ2-7, the V gene TRBV28, with 8 nucleotides matching TRBD2. The CDR3 has 15 amino acids. Per the germline V gene, CDR1 is MDHEN and CDR2 is SYDVKM. The V and J ends lost 4 bases and 6 bases, in that order; junction bases with no gene match: 11. The CDR3: CASSYPGTRLLEQYF. Here the CDR3 DNA reads TGTGCCAGCAGTTATCCCGGGACTAGACTTCTCGAGCAGTACTTC.

The V and J genes are TRBV19 and TRBJ1-2; D uncertain. The germline V and J ends were trimmed by 5 bases and 2 bases, with 9 bases remaining between them. Germline assignment: CDR1 LNHDA and CDR2 SQIVND (reference sequence). The CDR3 runs 13 residues. The CDR3, as DNA: TGTGCCAGTAGTCAGAACAAGAACTATGGCTACACCTTC. Protein product: CASSQNKNYGYTF.

This chain connects TRBV28 to TRBJ1-1; the D gene is possibly TRBD1 (5 bases). CDR3 length: 14 residues. V lost 5 bases, J lost 5 bases, and 15 bases lay in between. Germline values: CDR1 MDHEN, CDR2 SYDVKM. CDR3: CASSPSRGRTEAFF. In nucleotides, the CDR3 is TGTGCCAGCAGTCCAAGTAGGGGAAGAACTGAAGCTTTCTTT.